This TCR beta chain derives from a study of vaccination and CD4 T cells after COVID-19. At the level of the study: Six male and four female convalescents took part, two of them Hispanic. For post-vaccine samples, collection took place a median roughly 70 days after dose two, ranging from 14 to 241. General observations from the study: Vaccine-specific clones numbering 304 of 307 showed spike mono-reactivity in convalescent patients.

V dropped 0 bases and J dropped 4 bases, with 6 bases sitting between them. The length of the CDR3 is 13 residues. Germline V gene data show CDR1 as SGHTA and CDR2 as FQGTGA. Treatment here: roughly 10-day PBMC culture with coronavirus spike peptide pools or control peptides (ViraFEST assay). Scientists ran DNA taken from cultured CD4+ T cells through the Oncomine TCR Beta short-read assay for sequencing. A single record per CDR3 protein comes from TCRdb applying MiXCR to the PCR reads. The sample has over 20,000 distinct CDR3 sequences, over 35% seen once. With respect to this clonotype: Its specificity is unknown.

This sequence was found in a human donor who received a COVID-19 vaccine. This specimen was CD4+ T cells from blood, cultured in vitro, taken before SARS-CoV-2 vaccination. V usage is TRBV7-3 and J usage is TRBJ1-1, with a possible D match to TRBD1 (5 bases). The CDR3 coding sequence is TGTGCCAGCAGCTTAACAGGGACCACTGAAGCTTTCTTT. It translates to CASSLTGTTEAFF.